Listed here are 25 T cell receptor beta chains from one sample, sequenced in a study of cytomegalovirus exposure and HLA in healthy donors. Primers included in the PCR were 60 Vbeta and 13 Jbeta primers. Repertoires were generated with immunoSEQ multiplex PCR, while TCRdb's copy carries only in-frame clones and drops some. Among some 160,000 clones listed, about a tenth were seen once. Sequences were obtained from PBMCs. The origin of the receptors is a male donor in good health and CMV-seronegative.

CDR3 DNA sequence: TGTGCCAGCAGTGAAGCATTTACTAGCGGAGTATACGAGCAGTACTTC. It specifies CASSEAFTSGVYEQYF. V gene TRBV6-1 combines with J gene TRBJ2-7; 8 positions agree with TRBD2. After removal of 0 bases from V and 4 bases from J, the junction contained 8 bases not matched to a gene. CDR1 MNHNS and CDR2 SASEGT come from the germline V gene. The CDR3 covers 16 residues.

CDR3 sequence: CSVTDSPYNEQFF. CDR3 coding DNA: TGCAGCGTCACGGACAGTCCCTACAATGAGCAGTTCTTC. V gene TRBV29-1 combines with J gene TRBJ2-1, with D possibly TRBD1 on 6 matching bases. This CDR3 has 13 amino acids. Between the trimmed V and J ends, which lost 6 bases and 2 bases, there was a span of 11 bases. Germline V gene data show CDR1 as SQVTM and CDR2 as ANQGSEA.

This clone has a handful of counts. The chain links TRBV5-1 to TRBJ2-1; D might be TRBD2 (6 bases). This CDR3 comprises 16 residues. V was clipped by 0 bases and J by 1 base, with 11 bases between them. CDR1 is SGHRS, CDR2 YFSETQ, per germline. The CDR3 is CASSLAASASYNEQFF. In DNA form, the CDR3 reads TGCGCCAGCAGCTTGGCGGCTAGCGCATCCTACAATGAGCAGTTCTTC.

The rearrangement uses TRBV4-3 and TRBJ2-1, with a weak D call TRBD2 (5 bases). Per the germline V gene, CDR1 is LGHNA and CDR2 is YSLEER. V was shortened by 4 bases and J by 5 bases, with 21 bases between the two germline ends. The CDR3 totals 17 residues. The CDR3 here is CASSPGFGVSVNNEQFF. The CDR3 DNA sequence: TGCGCCAGCAGCCCGGGCTTCGGGGTTAGCGTAAACAATGAGCAGTTCTTC.

This clone has more than one count but fewer than ten. V and J are TRBV4-1 and TRBJ2-4; weak D call: TRBD1 (6 bases). The CDR3 is 13 amino acids. Trimming pared 2 bases from V and 5 bases from J, leaving 7 bases between. CDR1 and CDR2 from the germline V gene are MGHRA and YSYEKL. The CDR3: CASSQRTENIQYF. For the CDR3, the DNA is TGCGCCAGCAGCCAAAGGACAGAAAACATTCAGTACTTC.

In regard to this clone: The sample contains more than one DNA sequence encoding this CDR3. The chain links TRBV11-3 to TRBJ1-6; D is perhaps TRBD1 (6 bases). With 3 bases removed from V and 6 bases from J, the gap between germline ends came to 9 bases. Germline loops: CDR1 SGHNT, CDR2 YENEEA. This CDR3 contains 14 residues. In DNA form, the CDR3 reads TGTGCCAGCAGCTTGGGACAACTTAATTCACCCCTCCACTTT. This codes for CASSLGQLNSPLHF.

This clone appeared a few times. V usage is TRBV28 and J usage is TRBJ1-5; 8 bases agree with TRBD1. CDR1 is MDHEN and CDR2 is SYDVKM in the germline V gene. CDR3 length: 16 amino acids. V trimming: 6 bases; J trimming: 5 bases; junction bases outside the gene matches: 12. CDR3 nucleotide sequence: TGTGCCAGCAGCTCCGGACAGGGCGGGACCGATCAGCCCCAGCATTTT. This encodes CASSSGQGGTDQPQHF.

The chain carries TRBV5-1 and TRBJ1-4, with D possibly TRBD1 on 5 matching bases. CDR3 size: 17 residues. V lost 2 bases and J 4 bases, leaving 18 bases between the germline ends. The germline V gene encodes CDR1 SGHRS and CDR2 YFSETQ. CDR3 sequence: CASSFRPRGSSNEKLFF. The CDR3 region has the DNA TGCGCCAGCAGCTTCCGCCCCCGGGGGAGTAGTAATGAAAAACTGTTTTTT.

The V gene is TRBV6-5, the J gene TRBJ1-1; the D is unclear. The CDR3 runs to 15 residues. Trimming took off 5 bases at V and 0 bases at J, with 13 bases between the two ends. Germline V gene sequence: CDR1 MNHEY, CDR2 SVGAGI. The CDR3 nucleotides read TGTGCCAGCAGTCCCGGGTCAGCTATGAACACTGAAGCTTTCTTT. Amino acids: CASSPGSAMNTEAFF.

The genes are TRBV18 and TRBJ1-2; D perhaps matches TRBD1 (5 bases). Germline CDR1 reads KGHSH; CDR2 reads LQKENI. The CDR3 loop spans 14 amino acids. Trimming took off 3 bases at V and 7 bases at J, with 15 bases between the two ends. CDR3 residues: CASSPGIGGGGYTF. The CDR3 nucleotides are TGTGCCAGCTCACCTGGGATCGGGGGGGGTGGCTACACCTTC.

The chain employs TRBV7-2 and TRBJ2-1, with 8 bases aligning to TRBD2. CDR1 SGHTA and CDR2 FQGNSA come from the germline V gene. The CDR3 is 17 residues long. The trim removed 0 bases at V and 4 bases at J, leaving 8 bases unmatched. CDR3 in amino acids: CASSLAARTSGYNEQFF. Written as DNA, the CDR3 is TGTGCCAGCAGCTTAGCTGCCCGCACTAGCGGATACAATGAGCAGTTCTTC.

This clone showed up just a few times. The V gene is TRBV29-1, the J gene TRBJ1-2; D is ambiguous. CDR1 and CDR2 (germline): SQVTM, ANQGSEA. The length of the CDR3 is 11 residues. V shed 1 base and J shed 6 bases, with 6 bases lying between them. The CDR3 bases are TGCAGCGTTGAAGGGGGAGATGGCTACACCTTC. It specifies CSVEGGDGYTF.

In DNA form, the CDR3 reads TGTGCCAGCAGTGAAGCGGGGGTCTGGACAGGGATCTACGAGCAGTACTTC. Protein product: CASSEAGVWTGIYEQYF. V and J are TRBV2 and TRBJ2-7, with TRBD1 matching over 8 bases. V gave up 0 bases and J gave up 3 bases; unmatched junction bases: 10. CDR3 size: 17 residues. Germline loops: CDR1 SNHLY, CDR2 FYNNEI.

The table lists this clone with a few counts. V is TRBV11-2 and J is TRBJ2-3; D unclear. V was trimmed by 1 base and J by 0 bases, leaving 14 bases between them. The germline CDR1 and CDR2 sequences are SGHAT and FQNNGV. This CDR3 spans 17 amino acids. The CDR3 nucleotides are TGTGCCAGCAGCTTAGTCGACGGGTGGTATAGCACAGATACGCAGTATTTT. It specifies CASSLVDGWYSTDTQYF. Based on the CDR3 plus reference TRBV11-2 and TRBJ2-3, the full variable domain is EAGVAQSPRYKIIEKRQSVAFWCNPISGHATLYWYQQILGQGPKLLIQFQNNGVVDDSQLPKDRFSAERLKGVDSTLKIQPAKLEDSAVYLCASSLVDGWYSTDTQYFGPGTRLTVL.

In this sample, this clone turned up a few times. The V and J genes are TRBV6-5 and TRBJ1-4; 12 bases map to TRBD1. The CDR3 length is 15 residues. Germline V CDR1 and CDR2: MNHEY, SVGAGI. J gave up 7 bases and V 5 bases, and 5 bases lay outside the gene matches. As DNA, the CDR3 is TGTGCCAGCAGTCTGGGGACAGGGGGCTTTGAAAAACTGTTTTTT. Protein product: CASSLGTGGFEKLFF.

Only a few counts were recorded for this clone. At one end, the junction sequence differs from germline, possibly due to a read error. This chain connects TRBV7-7 to TRBJ2-5; the match to TRBD1 covers 10 bases. The CDR3 consists of 15 residues. Germline values: CDR1 SSHAT, CDR2 FNYEAQ (reference sequence). The chain's CDR3 is CASSFTGTGVETQYF. Written as DNA, the CDR3 is TGTGCTAGCAGCTTTACCGGGACAGGGGTAGAGACCCAGTACTTC. Full variable domain (remainder filled in from reference TRBV7-7 and TRBJ2-5): GAGVSQSPRYKVTKRGQDVTLRCDPISSHATLYWYQQALGQGPEFLTYFNYEAQPDKSGLPSDRFSAERPEGSISTLTIQRTEQRDSAMYRCASSFTGTGVETQYFGPGTRLLVL.

The rearrangement joins TRBV4-3 to TRBJ1-1; unclear D gene. Germline CDR1 LGHNA, CDR2 YSLEER. The CDR3 covers 15 residues. Trimming removed 2 bases at V and 1 base at J, with 11 bases between. This CDR3 reads CASSQTTHTNTEAFF. DNA for the CDR3: TGCGCCAGCAGCCAAACCACCCACACGAACACTGAAGCTTTCTTT.

V usage is TRBV29-1 and J usage is TRBJ2-7; TRBD1 agrees at 7 bases. V lost 3 bases to trimming and J lost 1 base; unmatched junction nucleotides: 0. The CDR3 totals 12 residues. Germline assignment: CDR1 SQVTM and CDR2 ANQGSEA. The CDR3 protein is CSVDRGSYEQYF. CDR3 coding DNA: TGCAGCGTTGACAGGGGGTCCTACGAGCAGTACTTC.

This rearrangement joins TRBV5-1 to TRBJ1-1; TRBD1 matches 8 bases. V trimming: 4 bases; J trimming: 1 base; junction bases outside the gene matches: 6. CDR1 is SGHRS, CDR2 YFSETQ, per germline. The CDR3 loop spans 15 amino acids. Here the CDR3 DNA reads TGCGCCAGCAGCAGGAAGACAGGGGCGAACACTGAAGCTTTCTTT. Its translation: CASSRKTGANTEAFF.

This clone was observed a few times. The CDR3 DNA reads TGTGCCAGCAGCTTAGCTTGGGACAGATTGAACACTGAAGCTTTCTTT. It encodes CASSLAWDRLNTEAFF. The rearrangement links TRBV7-2 to TRBJ1-1; TRBD1 aligns across 7 bases. V trimming: 0 bases; J trimming: 0 bases; junction bases outside the gene matches: 4. This CDR3 is built from 16 residues. Germline V lookup: CDR1 SGHTA, CDR2 FQGNSA.

The chain carries TRBV6-6 and TRBJ1-4, with D possibly matching TRBD1 (6 bases). V was shortened by 7 bases and J by 8 bases, with 11 bases between the two germline ends. The V gene's germline CDR1 is MNHNY and CDR2 SVGAGI (reference sequence). The CDR3 covers 12 residues. The CDR3 nucleotides read TGTGCCAGCAAAGGGGGAGAGGAAAAACTGTTTTTT. As protein: CASKGGEEKLFF.

This chain joins TRBV7-9 and TRBJ2-7; TRBD2 matches 9 bases. V was clipped by 4 bases and J by 2 bases; unmatched bases: 6. The germline V gene encodes CDR1 SEHNR and CDR2 FQNEAQ (reference sequence). CDR3 size: 15 residues. The CDR3: CASSSLAGVTYEQYF. In DNA form, the CDR3 reads TGTGCCAGCAGCTCCTTAGCGGGAGTGACCTACGAGCAGTACTTC.

This clone appeared a few times. In the same sample, other DNA sequences code for this CDR3. The chain combines TRBV6-5 with TRBJ1-1; TRBD1 matches 7 bases. CDR1 and CDR2 (germline): MNHEY, SVGAGI. The J segment lost 7 bases and the V segment lost 8 bases, leaving 7 bases of the junction unmatched. This CDR3 region has 12 residues. CDR3 sequence (DNA): TGTGCCAGCGGGACAGAGGTGGGTGAAGCTTTCTTT. As protein: CASGTEVGEAFF.

A few counts support this clone. J is TRBJ1-2 and V is TRBV7-9; 9 bases map to TRBD1. Germline CDR1 and CDR2: SEHNR and FQNEAQ (reference sequence). The CDR3 spans 15 residues. V shed 2 bases, J shed 8 bases, and the junction held 9 bases outside the gene matches. The CDR3 sequence: CASSLLTQGAYGYTF. CDR3 nucleotides: TGTGCCAGCAGCTTACTCACACAGGGGGCGTACGGCTACACCTTC.

The V and J genes are TRBV5-6 and TRBJ1-1; 11 bases are a match to TRBD1. With V trimmed by 0 bases and J by 1 base, 5 bases remained unmatched. The length of the CDR3 is 17 residues. In germline, CDR1 is SGHDT, CDR2 YYEEEE. As DNA, the CDR3 is TGTGCCAGCAGCTTGGAGGGGACAGGGGGTACGAACACTGAAGCTTTCTTT. Translation gives CASSLEGTGGTNTEAFF.